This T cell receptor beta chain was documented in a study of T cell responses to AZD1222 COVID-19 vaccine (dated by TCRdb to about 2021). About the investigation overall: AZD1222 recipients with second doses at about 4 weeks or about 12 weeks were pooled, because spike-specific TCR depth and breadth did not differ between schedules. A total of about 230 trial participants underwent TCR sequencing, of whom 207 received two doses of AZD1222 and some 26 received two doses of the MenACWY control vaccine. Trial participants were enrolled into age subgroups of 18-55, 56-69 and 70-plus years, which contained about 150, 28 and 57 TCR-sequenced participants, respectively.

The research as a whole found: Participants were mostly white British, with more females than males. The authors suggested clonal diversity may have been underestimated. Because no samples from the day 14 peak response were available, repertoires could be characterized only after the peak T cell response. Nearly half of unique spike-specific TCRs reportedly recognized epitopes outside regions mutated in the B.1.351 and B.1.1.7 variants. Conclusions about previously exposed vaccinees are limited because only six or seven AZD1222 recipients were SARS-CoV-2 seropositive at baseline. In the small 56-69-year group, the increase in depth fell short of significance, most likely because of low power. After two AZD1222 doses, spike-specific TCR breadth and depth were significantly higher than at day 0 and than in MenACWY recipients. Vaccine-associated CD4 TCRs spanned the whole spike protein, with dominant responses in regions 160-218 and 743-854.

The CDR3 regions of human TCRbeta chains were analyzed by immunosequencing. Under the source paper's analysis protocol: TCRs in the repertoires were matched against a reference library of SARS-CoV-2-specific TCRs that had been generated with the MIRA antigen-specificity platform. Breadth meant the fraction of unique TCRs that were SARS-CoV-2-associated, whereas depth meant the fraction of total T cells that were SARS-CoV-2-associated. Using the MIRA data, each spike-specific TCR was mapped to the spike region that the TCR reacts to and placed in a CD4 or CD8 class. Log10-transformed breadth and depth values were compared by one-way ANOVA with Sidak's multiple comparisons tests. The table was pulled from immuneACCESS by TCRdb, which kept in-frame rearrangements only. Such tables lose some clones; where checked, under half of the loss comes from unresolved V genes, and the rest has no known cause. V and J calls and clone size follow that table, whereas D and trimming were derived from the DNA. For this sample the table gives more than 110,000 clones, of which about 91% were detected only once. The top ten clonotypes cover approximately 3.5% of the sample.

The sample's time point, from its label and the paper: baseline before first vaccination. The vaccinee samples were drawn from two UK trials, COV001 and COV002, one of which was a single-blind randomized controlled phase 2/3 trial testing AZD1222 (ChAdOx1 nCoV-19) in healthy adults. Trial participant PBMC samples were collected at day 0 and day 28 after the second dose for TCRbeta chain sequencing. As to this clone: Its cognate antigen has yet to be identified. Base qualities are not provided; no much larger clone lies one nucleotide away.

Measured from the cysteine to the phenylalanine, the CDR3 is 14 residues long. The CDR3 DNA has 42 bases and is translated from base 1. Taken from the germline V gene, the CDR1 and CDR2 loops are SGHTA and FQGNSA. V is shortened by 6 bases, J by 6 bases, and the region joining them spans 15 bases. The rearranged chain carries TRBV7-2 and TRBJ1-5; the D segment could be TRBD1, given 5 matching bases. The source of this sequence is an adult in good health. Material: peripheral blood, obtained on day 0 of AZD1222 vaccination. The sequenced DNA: TGTGCCAGCAGTTCGACAGTCGGGGGTCAGCCCCAGCATTTT. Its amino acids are CASSSTVGGQPQHF.